This T cell receptor (beta chain) was captured in a study of blood T cells in healthy people across ages. General observations from the study: Donor CMV status, an unknown factor, possibly confounded changes in expanded clonotypes. Considered underestimates were the diversity estimates obtained from one million T cells.

Each donor was a healthy Caucasian individual from Russia, aged roughly 6 to 100. PCR was performed a second time for about 7 to 12 cycles using a sample-barcoded 5' primer and a J-beta primer mix. TCRdb reanalysed the 5' RACE reads using MiXCR and keeps one entry per CDR3 protein. The table includes 1.5 million to 2 million distinct CDR3 sequences, about 39% detected once. Note on this clonotype: Its antigen is unidentified.

The receptor's source is a human donor in good health. Material: blood.

Here the CDR3 reads CASSAGVRATNEKLFF. The CDR3 nucleotides are TGTGCCAGCAGCGCAGGGGTTAGGGCAACTAATGAAAAACTGTTTTTT. The chain is built from TRBV27 and TRBJ1-4, with D tentatively TRBD1 (6 bases). CDR1 and CDR2 (germline): MNHEY, SMNVEV (reference sequence). There are 16 residues in the CDR3. V lost 6 bases and J 0 bases, leaving 14 bases between the germline ends.